A single sample is the source of the 20 T cell receptor beta chains below, sequenced in a study of regulatory T cells in long-lasting Graves disease. Time point here: persistent/refractory GD, antithyroid drugs over 5 years with positive TRAb. From RNA extracted from PBMCs, the TCR library was made. Combining iRepertoire HTBI primers with Arm-PCR of CDR3 regions, the authors built TCR beta libraries. TCRdb redid the calling of the multiplex PCR reads with MiXCR, one entry per CDR3 protein. The sample lists 250,000 to 300,000 distinct CDR3 sequences, around 20% occurring once. The material was peripheral blood mononuclear cells (PBMCs), obtained when the disease was refractory, from a patient treated with antithyroid drugs. The source is a female donor with Graves disease.

This clonotype was recorded at least ten times. V usage is TRBV5-1 and J usage is TRBJ2-2; 8 bases fit TRBD1. Germline CDR1 is SGHRS and CDR2 is YFSETQ. The ends lost 4 bases at V and 3 bases at J; junction bases unmatched: 5. The CDR3 is made up of 15 amino acids. CDR3: CASSPLDRDTGELFF. CDR3 DNA sequence: TGCGCCAGCAGCCCCCTGGACAGGGACACCGGGGAGCTGTTTTTT. The full variable domain, its missing parts supplied by reference TRBV5-1 and TRBJ2-2, is KAGVTQTPRYLIKTRGQQVTLSCSPISGHRSVSWYQQTPGQGLQFLFEYFSETQRNKGNFPGRFSGRQFSNSRSEMNVSTLELGDSALYLCASSPLDRDTGELFFGEGSRLTVL.

This clonotype was observed many times. The chain combines TRBV10-3 with TRBJ1-1, with 7 bases identical to TRBD1. This CDR3 is built from 13 residues. Germline loops: CDR1 ENHRY, CDR2 SYGVKD. Trimming cost V 6 bases and J 0 bases; bases outside gene matches: 1. The CDR3 spells CAIRDRVNTEAFF. As DNA, the CDR3 is TGTGCCATCAGAGACAGGGTGAACACTGAAGCTTTCTTT.

The gene calls are TRBV7-6 and TRBJ2-7; D may be TRBD1 (5 bases). Germline CDR1 is SGHVS and CDR2 is FNYEAQ. The length of the CDR3 is 15 residues. V was trimmed by 5 bases and J by 0 bases, leaving 14 bases between them. The CDR3 region is CASSRRGGNSYEQYF. CDR3 DNA: TGTGCCAGCAGCCGAAGGGGTGGAAACTCCTACGAGCAGTACTTC.

About this clonotype: Just one base apart from a much larger clone, this may be a read error. The CDR3 reads CASSLMGNTGELFF. The CDR3 bases are TGTGCCAGCAGCTTAATGGGGAACACCGGGGAGCTGTTTTTT. The rearrangement links TRBV7-3 to TRBJ2-2; D not resolved. Trimming shortened V by 1 base and J by 1 base, and 4 bases separated the two germline ends. The germline CDR1 and CDR2 sequences are SGHTA and FQGTGA. This CDR3 contains 14 residues.

The rearrangement joins TRBV28 to TRBJ2-7; 9 positions match TRBD2. With V trimmed by 4 bases and J by 1 base, 5 bases remained unmatched. Germline V gene sequence: CDR1 MDHEN, CDR2 SYDVKM. This CDR3 contains 15 residues. The CDR3 protein is CASSSIAGESYEQYF. CDR3 bases: TGTGCCAGCAGTTCAATAGCGGGAGAGTCCTACGAGCAGTACTTC. The variable domain in full, with the rest retrieved from reference TRBV28 and TRBJ2-7, is DVKVTQSSRYLVKRTGEKVFLECVQDMDHENMFWYRQDPGLGLRLIYFSYDVKMKEKGDIPEGYSVSREKKERFSLILESASTNQTSMYLCASSSIAGESYEQYFGPGTRLTVT.

This clonotype was picked up a small number of times. The CDR3 sequence is CASSYGPGRQYEQYF. In DNA, the CDR3 is TGTGCCAGCAGTTACGGTCCAGGTAGGCAATACGAGCAGTACTTC. V gene TRBV6-2 or TRBV6-3 combines with J gene TRBJ2-7; no definite D call. The CDR3 loop spans 15 amino acids. Deletions cut 2 bases from V and 4 bases from J, with 15 bases between. From germline, CDR1 is MNHEY and CDR2 SVGEGT.

The CDR3 loop reads CASSQGLAPDTQYF. The DNA of the CDR3 is TGTGCCAGCAGCCAAGGACTAGCCCCAGATACGCAGTATTTT. J is TRBJ2-3 and V is TRBV7-2; 8 positions match TRBD2. This CDR3 is 14 amino acids long. V lost 5 bases and J lost 4; bases outside the gene matches: 5. In germline, CDR1 is SGHTA, CDR2 FQGNSA. Filled out from reference TRBV7-2 and TRBJ2-3, the complete variable domain reads GAGVSQSPSNKVTEKGKDVELRCDPISGHTALYWYRQSLGQGLEFLIYFQGNSAPDKSGLPSDRFSAERTGGSVSTLTIQRTQQEDSAVYLCASSQGLAPDTQYFGPGTRLTVL.

This chain uses TRBV7-9 with TRBJ1-3, with 7 bases lining up with TRBD1. This CDR3 has 15 amino acids. The junction had 9 bases not matched to a gene; V was cut back by 6 bases and J by 4 bases. The germline V gene encodes CDR1 SEHNR and CDR2 FQNEAQ (reference sequence). The CDR3 DNA is TGTGCCAGCAGACCTCGACAGGGATCCGGAAACACCATATATTTT. Residues: CASRPRQGSGNTIYF.

This CDR3 reads CASSLGISTNYGYTF. CDR3 coding DNA: TGTGCCAGCAGCTTAGGTATTTCTACTAACTATGGCTACACCTTC. The chain recombines TRBV7-2 with TRBJ1-2; no clear D gene. Trimming shortened V by 1 base and J by 0 bases, and 9 bases separated the two germline ends. CDR3 length: 15 residues. Germline CDR1 reads SGHTA; CDR2 reads FQGNSA.

V is TRBV5-1 and J is TRBJ2-1, with 8 bases identical to TRBD2. Germline trimming cut 0 bases from V and 7 bases from J; bases unmatched to any gene: 3. This CDR3 has 14 residues. Germline loops: CDR1 SGHRS, CDR2 YFSETQ. For the CDR3, the DNA is TGCGCCAGCAGCTTGGGGAGCGGGAGAAATGAGCAGTTCTTC. Translation: CASSLGSGRNEQFF.

A remark on this clonotype: A single base separates this from a much larger clone, so it may be a read error. V gene TRBV6-1 combines with J gene TRBJ1-4, with D possibly being TRBD1 (5 bases). Germline V gene data show CDR1 as MNHNS and CDR2 as SASEGT. CDR3 length: 14 amino acids. The ends were cut back, 7 bases at V and 10 bases at J, with 19 bases in the middle. The CDR3 here is CASNRGDVDGKLFF. CDR3 nucleotide sequence: TGTGCCAGCAACCGTGGGGACGTGGATGGAAAACTGTTTTTT.

The chain combines TRBV12-3 or TRBV12-4 with TRBJ2-3, with D unclear. V lost 8 bases and J 1 base, leaving 13 bases between the germline ends. The CDR3 covers 14 residues. The CDR3 sequence is CASSQDLRTDTQYF. The CDR3 DNA is TGTGCCAGCTCACAAGATCTCCGCACAGATACGCAGTATTTT.

This clonotype was counted a few times. J is TRBJ1-4 and V is TRBV2; the D gene is possibly TRBD1 (5 bases). Germline V gene data show CDR1 as SNHLY and CDR2 as FYNNEI. Trimming pared 6 bases from V and 7 bases from J, leaving 15 bases between. CDR3 length: 14 residues. CDR3 in DNA: TGTGCCAGCAGCTTGTATGGGACGGGTGAAAAACTGTTTTTT. It translates to CASSLYGTGEKLFF.

In its sample, this clonotype was seen a few times. The rearrangement links TRBV7-9 to TRBJ1-4; D is perhaps TRBD1 (6 bases). The V gene's germline CDR1 is SEHNR and CDR2 FQNEAQ (reference sequence). CDR3 length equals 14 residues. Trimming shortened V by 5 bases and J by 8 bases, and 15 bases separated the two germline ends. Here the CDR3 reads CASSRQGPHEKLFF. The CDR3, as DNA: TGTGCCAGCAGCCGTCAGGGGCCCCACGAAAAACTGTTTTTT.

This clonotype has a handful of counts. The J gene is TRBJ1-2, the V gene TRBV20-1; weak D call: TRBD1 (5 bases). Germline CDR1 DFQATT, CDR2 SNEGSKA (reference sequence). The CDR3 contains 17 residues. V lost 4 bases and J 0 bases, leaving 21 bases between the germline ends. The CDR3 DNA reads TGCAGTGCTACGGGGGGGACCGGTCTTGTGGCTAACTATGGCTACACCTTC. Translated: CSATGGTGLVANYGYTF.

Concerning this clonotype: This may be a read error: a much more frequent sequence differs by one nucleotide. This rearrangement joins TRBV6-1 to TRBJ1-5; TRBD1 might be the D (5 bases). Germline-derived CDR1 and CDR2 are MNHNS and SASEGT. Deletions cut 6 bases from V and 5 bases from J, with 23 bases between. CDR3 size: 17 residues. CDR3 DNA: TGTGCCAGCAGGACGGCGCGGGGCGGCACGGAGGATCAGCCCCAGCATTTT. Translation gives CASRTARGGTEDQPQHF.

This clonotype showed up just a few times. The V call is TRBV5-1, the J call TRBJ1-6; TRBD1 is a possible D gene (6 bases). Looked up from germline, CDR1 is SGHRS and CDR2 is YFSETQ. The CDR3 has 14 amino acids. Trimming stripped 4 bases from V and 9 bases from J, with 14 bases between. CDR3 protein: CASSLEGGRSPLHF. The CDR3 DNA reads as TGCGCCAGCAGCCTCGAGGGGGGACGTTCACCCCTCCACTTT.

The chain has TRBV3-1 and TRBJ2-7, with D possibly being TRBD2 (6 bases). CDR1 and CDR2 (germline): LGHDT, YNNKEL (reference sequence). V gave up 0 bases and J gave up 4 bases, with 13 bases separating them. There are 15 residues in the CDR3. The CDR3 DNA is TGTGCCAGCAGCCAAGAGGTAGGGAGGAGGTACGAGCAGTACTTC. Protein product: CASSQEVGRRYEQYF.

This clonotype appeared many times. The rearrangement links TRBV7-2 to TRBJ2-6; D is uncertain. The germline V gene encodes CDR1 SGHTA and CDR2 FQGNSA. Between the trimmed V and J ends, which lost 3 bases and 1 base, there was a span of 10 bases. This CDR3 comprises 16 residues. The CDR3 bases are TGTGCCAGCAGCTTGGCATCCGGGTCTGGGGCCAACGTCCTGACTTTC. Protein: CASSLASGSGANVLTF.

CDR3 sequence (DNA): TGTGCCGGATCTCGCGTGGACAGTTACAATGAGCAGTTCTTC. Its translation: CAGSRVDSYNEQFF. The gene calls are TRBV11-2 and TRBJ2-1; D is possibly TRBD1 (6 bases). This CDR3 has 14 residues. With 11 bases removed from V and 4 bases from J, the gap between germline ends came to 18 bases. Per germline, CDR1 SGHAT and CDR2 FQNNGV.